This TCR beta chain stems from a study of control samples from healthy donors and cancer patients. The length of the CDR3 is 14 residues. Between the trimmed V and J ends, which lost 4 bases and 4 bases, there was a span of 14 bases. The germline V gene has CDR1 SGHKS and CDR2 YYEKEE (reference sequence). Clones were read by immunoSEQ multiplex PCR, and TCRdb kept only the in-frame ones, dropping some. The sample lists 80,000 to 100,000 clones; 80% to 95% were seen once. This receptor was identified in a human donor in good health. The donor label of this sample is uncertain. Sequencing input: blood. The V gene is TRBV5-5, the J gene TRBJ1-1, with a weak D call TRBD1 (5 bases). In nucleotides, the CDR3 is TGTGCCAGCAGCCCCCTGGGACCGAGCACTGAAGCTTTCTTT. Protein product: CASSPLGPSTEAFF.